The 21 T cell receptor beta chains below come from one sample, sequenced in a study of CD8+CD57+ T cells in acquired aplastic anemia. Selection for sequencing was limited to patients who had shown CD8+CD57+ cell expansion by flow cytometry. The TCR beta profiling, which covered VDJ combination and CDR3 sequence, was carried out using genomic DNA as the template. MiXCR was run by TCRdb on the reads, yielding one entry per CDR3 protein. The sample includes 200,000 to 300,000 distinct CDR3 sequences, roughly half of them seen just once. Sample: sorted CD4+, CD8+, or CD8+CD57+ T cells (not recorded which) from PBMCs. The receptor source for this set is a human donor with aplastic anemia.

The CDR3: CASSFSGQLDYGYTF. The CDR3 DNA reads as TGTGCCAGCAGCTTTTCAGGACAATTGGACTATGGCTACACCTTC. The rearrangement uses TRBV7-8 and TRBJ1-2; perhaps TRBD1 as D (5 bases). The CDR3 runs 15 residues. CDR1 is SGHVS and CDR2 is FQNEAQ in the germline V gene. Trimming left V 3 bases short and J 3 bases short, with 14 bases between. The whole variable domain, filled in from reference TRBV7-8 and TRBJ1-2, reads GAGVSQSPRYKVAKRGQDVALRCDPISGHVSLFWYQQALGQGPEFLTYFQNEAQLDKSGLPSDRFFAERPEGSVSTLKIQRTQQEDSAVYLCASSFSGQLDYGYTFGSGTRLTVV.

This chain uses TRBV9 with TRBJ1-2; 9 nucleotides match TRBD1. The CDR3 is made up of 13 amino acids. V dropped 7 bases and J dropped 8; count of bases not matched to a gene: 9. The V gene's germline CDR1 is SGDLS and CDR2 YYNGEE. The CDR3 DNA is TGTGCCAGCGGAAGGAAGGACAGGGGAGGCTACACCTTC. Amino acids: CASGRKDRGGYTF.

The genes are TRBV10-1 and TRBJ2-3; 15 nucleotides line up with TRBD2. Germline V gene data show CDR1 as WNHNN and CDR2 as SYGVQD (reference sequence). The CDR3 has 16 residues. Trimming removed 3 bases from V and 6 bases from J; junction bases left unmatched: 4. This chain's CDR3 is CASSDTGLAGGDTQYF. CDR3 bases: TGCGCCAGCAGTGATACAGGACTAGCGGGAGGGGATACGCAGTATTTT.

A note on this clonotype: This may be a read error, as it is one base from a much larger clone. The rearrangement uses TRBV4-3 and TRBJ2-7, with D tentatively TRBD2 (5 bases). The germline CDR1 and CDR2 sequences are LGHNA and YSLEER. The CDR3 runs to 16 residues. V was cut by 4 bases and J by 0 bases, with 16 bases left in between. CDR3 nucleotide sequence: TGCGCCAGCAGCCGGAACCGGGATCCTAGCTCCTACGAGCAGTACTTC. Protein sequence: CASSRNRDPSSYEQYF.

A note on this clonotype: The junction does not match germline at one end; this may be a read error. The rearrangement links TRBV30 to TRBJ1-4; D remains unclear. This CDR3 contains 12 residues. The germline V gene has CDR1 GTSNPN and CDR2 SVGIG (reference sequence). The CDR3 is CAWRSDGEKLLF. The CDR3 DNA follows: TGTGCCTGGAGGTCGGACGGTGAAAAACTGCTTTTT.

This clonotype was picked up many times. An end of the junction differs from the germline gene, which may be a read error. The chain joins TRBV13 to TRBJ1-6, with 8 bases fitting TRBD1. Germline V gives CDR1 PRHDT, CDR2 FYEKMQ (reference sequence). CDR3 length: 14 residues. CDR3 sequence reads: CASSLGTGGSSLHF. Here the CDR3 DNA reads TGTGCCAGCAGCCTCGGGACAGGCGGTTCATCCCTCCACTTT.

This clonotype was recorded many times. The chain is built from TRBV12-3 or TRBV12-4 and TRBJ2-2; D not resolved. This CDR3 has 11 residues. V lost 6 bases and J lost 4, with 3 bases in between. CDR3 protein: CASRITGELFF. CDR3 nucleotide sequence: TGTGCCAGCAGGATCACCGGGGAGCTGTTTTTT.

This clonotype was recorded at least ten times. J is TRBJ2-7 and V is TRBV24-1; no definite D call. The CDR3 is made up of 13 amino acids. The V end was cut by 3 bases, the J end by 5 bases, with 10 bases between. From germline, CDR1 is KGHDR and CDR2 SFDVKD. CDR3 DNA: TGTGCCACCAGTGATCTGGAGAACGACGAGCAGTACTTC. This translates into CATSDLENDEQYF.

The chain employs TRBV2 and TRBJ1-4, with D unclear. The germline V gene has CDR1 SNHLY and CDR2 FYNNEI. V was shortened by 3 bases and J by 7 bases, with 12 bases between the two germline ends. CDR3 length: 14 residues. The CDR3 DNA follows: TGTGCCAGCAGTGACGGGGAATGGGGTGAAAAACTGTTTTTT. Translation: CASSDGEWGEKLFF.

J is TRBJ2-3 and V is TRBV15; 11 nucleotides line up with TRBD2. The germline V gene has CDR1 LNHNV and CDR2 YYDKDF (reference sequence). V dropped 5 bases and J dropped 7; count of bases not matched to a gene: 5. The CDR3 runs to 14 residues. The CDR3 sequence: CATSLAGGQNTQYF. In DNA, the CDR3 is TGTGCCACCAGCCTAGCGGGGGGCCAAAATACGCAGTATTTT. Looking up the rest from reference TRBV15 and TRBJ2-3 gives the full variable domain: DAMVIQNPRYQVTQFGKPVTLSCSQTLNHNVMYWYQQKSSQAPKLLFHYYDKDFNNEADTPDNFQSRRPNTSFCFLDIRSPGLGDTAMYLCATSLAGGQNTQYFGPGTRLTVL.

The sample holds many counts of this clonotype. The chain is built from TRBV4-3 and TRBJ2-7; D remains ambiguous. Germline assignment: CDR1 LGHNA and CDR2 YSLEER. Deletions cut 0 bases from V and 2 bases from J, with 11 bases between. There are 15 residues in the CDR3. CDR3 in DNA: TGCGCCAGCAGCCAAGAGCGGCAGAATCCCTACGAGCAGTACTTC. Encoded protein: CASSQERQNPYEQYF.

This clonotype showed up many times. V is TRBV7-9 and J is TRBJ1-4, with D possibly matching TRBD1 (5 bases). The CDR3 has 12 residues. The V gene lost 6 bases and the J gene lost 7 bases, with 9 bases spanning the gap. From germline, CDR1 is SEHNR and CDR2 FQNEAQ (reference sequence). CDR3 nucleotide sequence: TGTGCCAGCAGTGAGACAGTTGAAAAACTGTTTTTT. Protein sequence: CASSETVEKLFF. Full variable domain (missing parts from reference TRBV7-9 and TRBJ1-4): DTGVSQNPRHKITKRGQNVTFRCDPISEHNRLYWYRQTLGQGPEFLTYFQNEAQLEKSRLLSDRFSAERPKGSFSTLEIQRTEQGDSAMYLCASSETVEKLFFGSGTQLSVL.

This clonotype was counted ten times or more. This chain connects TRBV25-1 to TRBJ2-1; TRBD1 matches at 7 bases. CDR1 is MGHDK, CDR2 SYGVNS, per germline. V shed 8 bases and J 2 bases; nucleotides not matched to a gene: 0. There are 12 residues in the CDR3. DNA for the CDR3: TGTGCCAGCGGGACAGCCTACAATGAGCAGTTCTTC. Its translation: CASGTAYNEQFF.

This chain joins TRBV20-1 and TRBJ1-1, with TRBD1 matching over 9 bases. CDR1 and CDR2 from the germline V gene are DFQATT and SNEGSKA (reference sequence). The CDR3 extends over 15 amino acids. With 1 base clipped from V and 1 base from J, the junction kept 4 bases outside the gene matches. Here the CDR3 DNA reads TGCAGTGCTAGAGGCCTGGGACAGGGGAACACTGAAGCTTTCTTT. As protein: CSARGLGQGNTEAFF.

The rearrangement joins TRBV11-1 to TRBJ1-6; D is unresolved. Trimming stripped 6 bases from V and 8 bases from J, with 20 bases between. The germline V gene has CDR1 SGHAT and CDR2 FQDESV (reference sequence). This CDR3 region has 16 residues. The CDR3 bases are TGTGCCAGCAGTTGGGTGACGGGCACGGCGCATTCACCCCTCCACTTT. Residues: CASSWVTGTAHSPLHF.

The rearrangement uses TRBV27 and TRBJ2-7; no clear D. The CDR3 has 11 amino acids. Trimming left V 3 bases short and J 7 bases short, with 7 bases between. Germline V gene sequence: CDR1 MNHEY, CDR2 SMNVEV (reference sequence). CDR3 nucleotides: TGTGCCAGCAGTTTCGTTGGGGAGCAGTACTTC. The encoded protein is CASSFVGEQYF.

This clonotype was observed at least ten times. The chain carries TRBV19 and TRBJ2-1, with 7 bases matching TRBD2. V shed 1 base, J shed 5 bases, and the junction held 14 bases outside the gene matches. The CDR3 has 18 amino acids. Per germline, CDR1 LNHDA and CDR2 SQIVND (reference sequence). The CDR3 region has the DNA TGTGCCAGTAGTATAGCGCCTCAGAGAGCGGGGACTGACAATGAGCAGTTCTTC. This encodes CASSIAPQRAGTDNEQFF. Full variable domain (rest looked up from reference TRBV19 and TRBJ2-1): DGGITQSPKYLFRKEGQNVTLSCEQNLNHDAMYWYRQDPGQGLRLIYYSQIVNDFQKGDIAEGYSVSREKKESFPLTVTSAQKNPTAFYLCASSIAPQRAGTDNEQFFGPGTRLTVL.

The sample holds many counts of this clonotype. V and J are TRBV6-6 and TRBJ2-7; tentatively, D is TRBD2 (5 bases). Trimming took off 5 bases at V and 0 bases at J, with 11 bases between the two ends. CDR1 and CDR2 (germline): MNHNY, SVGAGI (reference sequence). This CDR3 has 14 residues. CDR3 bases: TGTGCCAGCAGTCCGAGGGAGATCTCCTACGAGCAGTACTTC. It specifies CASSPREISYEQYF.

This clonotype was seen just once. The CDR3 bases are TGTGCCACCAGGAAGGAGAGGGTAGGAGGCTACACCTTC. Encoded protein: CATRKERVGGYTF. The chain employs TRBV15 and TRBJ1-2; D gene ambiguous. The V end lost 6 bases, the J end lost 8 bases, and 16 bases lay between the germline ends. The CDR3 is 13 residues long. The V gene's germline CDR1 is LNHNV and CDR2 YYDKDF (reference sequence).

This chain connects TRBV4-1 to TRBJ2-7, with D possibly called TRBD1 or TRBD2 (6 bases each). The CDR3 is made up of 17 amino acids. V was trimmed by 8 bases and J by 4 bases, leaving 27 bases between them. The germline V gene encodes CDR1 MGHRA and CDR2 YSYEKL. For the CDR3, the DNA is TGCGCCAGCCGGCCAAGACTGGACAAGGGGGGTATATACGAGCAGTACTTC. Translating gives CASRPRLDKGGIYEQYF.

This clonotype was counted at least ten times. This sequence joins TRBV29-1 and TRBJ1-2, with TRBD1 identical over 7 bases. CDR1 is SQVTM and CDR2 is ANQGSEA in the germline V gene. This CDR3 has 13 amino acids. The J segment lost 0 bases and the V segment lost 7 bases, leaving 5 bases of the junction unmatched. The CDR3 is CSAGTASNYGYTF. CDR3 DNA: TGCAGCGCTGGGACAGCGTCTAACTATGGCTACACCTTC.